This is a list of T cell receptor beta chains from one sample in a study of cytomegalovirus exposure and HLA in healthy donors. Here immunoSEQ multiplex PCR was the method, and the copy in TCRdb shows in-frame clones only, minus some. The sample includes approximately 270,000 clones, more than 75% of them seen just once. Specimen: PBMCs. The receptors were gathered from a man younger than 35 in good health and CMV-seropositive. Both conserved end residues are trimmed from each CDR3. Fields, in order: V gene, J gene, CDR3 protein.

TRBV18,TRBJ2-5,ASSFNRGGQETQY
TRBV19,TRBJ2-7,ASSSPGHSGEQY
TRBV7-8,TRBJ2-3,ASSLFGVGTDTQY
TRBV6-1,TRBJ1-5,ASSPGTASNQPQH
TRBV29-1,TRBJ2-7,SVEITVNEQY
TRBV2,TRBJ2-2,ASRTDRGTGELF
TRBV6-6,TRBJ1-2,ASSPDPNYGYT
TRBV5-4,TRBJ2-3,ASSLVPQDTQY
TRBV6-5,TRBJ2-3,ASSPSGKIADTQY
TRBV7-2,TRBJ1-2,ASSLVIGVGKGYGYT
TRBV10-3,TRBJ1-2,AISAMGGGYGYT
TRBV2,TRBJ1-1,ASSEAQGGTEAF
TRBV20-1,TRBJ1-2,SASGNFGYT